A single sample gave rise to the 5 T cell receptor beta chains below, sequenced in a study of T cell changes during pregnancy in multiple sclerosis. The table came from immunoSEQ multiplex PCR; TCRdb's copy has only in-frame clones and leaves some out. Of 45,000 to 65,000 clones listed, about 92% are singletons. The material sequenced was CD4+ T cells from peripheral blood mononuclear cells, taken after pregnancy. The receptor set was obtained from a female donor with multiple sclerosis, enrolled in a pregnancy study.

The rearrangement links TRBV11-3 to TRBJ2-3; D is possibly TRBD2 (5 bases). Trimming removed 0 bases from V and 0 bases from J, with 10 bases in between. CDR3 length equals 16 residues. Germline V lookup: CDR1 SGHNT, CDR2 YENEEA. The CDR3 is CASSLDGGRSTDTQYF. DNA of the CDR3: TGTGCCAGCAGCTTAGATGGAGGACGTAGCACAGATACGCAGTATTTT.

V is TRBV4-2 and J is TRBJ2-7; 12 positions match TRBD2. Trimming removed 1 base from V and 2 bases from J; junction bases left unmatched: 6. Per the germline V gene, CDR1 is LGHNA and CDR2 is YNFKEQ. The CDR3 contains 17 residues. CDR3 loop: CASSQGVTSGGPYEQYF. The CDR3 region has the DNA TGTGCCAGCAGCCAAGGAGTGACTAGCGGGGGACCCTACGAGCAGTACTTC.

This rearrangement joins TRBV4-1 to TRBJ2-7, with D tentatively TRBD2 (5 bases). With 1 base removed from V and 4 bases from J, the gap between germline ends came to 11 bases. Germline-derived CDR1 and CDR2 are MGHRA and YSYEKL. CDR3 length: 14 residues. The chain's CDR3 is CASSQGRVGYEQYF. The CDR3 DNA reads TGCGCCAGCAGCCAAGGGCGGGTCGGGTACGAGCAGTACTTC.

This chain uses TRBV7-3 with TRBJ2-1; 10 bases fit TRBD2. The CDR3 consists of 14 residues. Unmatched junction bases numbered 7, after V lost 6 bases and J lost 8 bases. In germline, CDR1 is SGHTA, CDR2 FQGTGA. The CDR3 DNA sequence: TGTGCCAGCAGACTCCTAGCGGGAGTCGATGAGCAGTTCTTC. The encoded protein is CASRLLAGVDEQFF. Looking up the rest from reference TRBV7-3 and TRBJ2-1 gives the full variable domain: GAGVSQTPSNKVTEKGKYVELRCDPISGHTALYWYRQSLGQGPEFLIYFQGTGAADDSGLPNDRFFAVRPEGSVSTLKIQRTERGDSAVYLCASRLLAGVDEQFFGPGTRLTVL.

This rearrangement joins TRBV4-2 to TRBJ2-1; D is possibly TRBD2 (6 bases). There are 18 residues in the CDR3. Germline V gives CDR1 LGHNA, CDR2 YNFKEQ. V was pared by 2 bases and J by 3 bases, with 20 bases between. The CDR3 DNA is TGTGCCAGCAGCCAACTCTCGGGAGCTATATCGTTCTACAATGAGCAGTTCTTC. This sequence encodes CASSQLSGAISFYNEQFF.